Listed here are 26 T cell receptor beta chains from one sample, sequenced in a study of T cells after yellow fever vaccination. TCRdb re-analysed the 5' RACE reads in MiXCR, keeping a single row per CDR3 protein. The table lists approximately 300,000 distinct CDR3 sequences, roughly 6.8% of them singletons. The material sequenced was PBMCs, taken around 45 days after the first yellow fever vaccination. The receptors originated from a man aged 18 to 30 who received the YFV17D yellow fever vaccine.

The CDR3 is CASSSGTAKTGELFF. DNA for the CDR3: TGTGCCAGCAGTTCCGGGACAGCTAAAACCGGGGAGCTGTTTTTT. The V and J genes are TRBV6-5 and TRBJ2-2; 7 nucleotides agree with TRBD1. Losses at the gene ends were 4 bases for V and 5 bases for J; bases not matched to a gene: 7. Looked up from germline, CDR1 is MNHEY and CDR2 is SVGAGI. The CDR3 consists of 15 residues.

This clonotype was seen a handful of times. The rearrangement uses TRBV10-3 and TRBJ2-5, with 12 bases aligning to TRBD1. After removal of 10 bases from V and 3 bases from J, the junction contained 6 bases not matched to a gene. The CDR3 extends over 14 amino acids. The V gene's germline CDR1 is ENHRY and CDR2 SYGVKD. CDR3 in amino acids: CANSGTGGEETQYF. In DNA, the CDR3 is TGTGCCAACTCCGGGACAGGGGGCGAAGAGACCCAGTACTTC.

A few counts support this clonotype. The chain carries TRBV5-6 and TRBJ2-3; the match to TRBD2 covers 11 bases. Germline-derived CDR1 and CDR2 are SGHDT and YYEEEE. The CDR3 spans 17 residues. V lost 6 bases to trimming and J lost 5 bases; unmatched junction nucleotides: 14. The CDR3 nucleotides are TGTGCCAGCACCCCGACCAGTCTAGCGGGGGGCGTAGATACGCAGTATTTT. Its translation: CASTPTSLAGGVDTQYF.

This clonotype was counted at least ten times. The V and J genes are TRBV5-1 and TRBJ1-1; unclear D gene. V was cut by 1 base and J by 1 base, with 8 bases left in between. Germline V gene lookup returns CDR1 SGHRS and CDR2 YFSETQ. The CDR3 loop spans 14 amino acids. In DNA form, the CDR3 reads TGCGCCAGCAGCTTGATAACAGAGAACACTGAAGCTTTCTTT. Translation: CASSLITENTEAFF.

This clonotype was picked up a small number of times. The chain has TRBV11-1 and TRBJ1-1; maybe TRBD1 (6 bases). Germline V gene data show CDR1 as SGHAT and CDR2 as FQDESV (reference sequence). Trimming left V 5 bases short and J 0 bases short, with 16 bases between. The CDR3 is 16 amino acids. The CDR3: CASSSRRGTMNTEAFF. CDR3 coding DNA: TGTGCCAGCAGCAGCCGCCGAGGGACAATGAACACTGAAGCTTTCTTT.

V and J are TRBV24-1 and TRBJ2-1; TRBD2 agrees at 10 bases. This CDR3 is 15 amino acids long. The V segment lost 3 bases and the J segment 6 bases; nucleotides outside the gene matches: 4. Germline CDR1 KGHDR, CDR2 SFDVKD. The CDR3 nucleotides read TGTGCCACCAGTGATCCACTAGCGGGGCTCAATGAGCAGTTCTTC. Translated, it gives CATSDPLAGLNEQFF.

CDR3 amino acids: CSARGTGVGAYNEQFF. In DNA, the CDR3 is TGCAGTGCTCGAGGGACAGGGGTTGGGGCCTACAATGAGCAGTTCTTC. This chain joins TRBV20-1 and TRBJ2-1; 10 nucleotides line up with TRBD1. The CDR3 has 16 residues. V gave up 5 bases and J gave up 2 bases; unmatched junction bases: 9. Germline values: CDR1 DFQATT, CDR2 SNEGSKA (reference sequence).

The rearrangement links TRBV5-1 to TRBJ2-7, with D perhaps matching TRBD1 or TRBD2 (5 bases each). The germline gives CDR1 SGHRS, CDR2 YFSETQ. V was cut by 2 bases and J by 5 bases, with 11 bases left in between. This CDR3 contains 13 residues. CDR3 sequence (DNA): TGCGCCAGCAGCTTAGTGGGGGTTCACGAGCAGTACTTC. Translating gives CASSLVGVHEQYF.

This clonotype turned up a few times. J is TRBJ1-1 and V is TRBV5-1; D not certain. This CDR3 is 13 amino acids long. V lost 4 bases, J lost 7 bases, and 14 bases lay in between. Germline loops: CDR1 SGHRS, CDR2 YFSETQ. The CDR3 spells CASSIQDAGEAFF. In nucleotides, the CDR3 is TGCGCCAGCAGCATCCAGGACGCGGGTGAAGCTTTCTTT. The full variable domain, rest sourced from reference TRBV5-1 and TRBJ1-1, is KAGVTQTPRYLIKTRGQQVTLSCSPISGHRSVSWYQQTPGQGLQFLFEYFSETQRNKGNFPGRFSGRQFSNSRSEMNVSTLELGDSALYLCASSIQDAGEAFFGQGTRLTVV.

At least ten counts were recorded for this clonotype. The chain employs TRBV6-4 and TRBJ2-3; TRBD2 matches at 10 bases. Germline V gene sequence: CDR1 MRHNA, CDR2 SNTAGT. V lost 0 bases, J lost 4 bases, and 1 base stayed unmatched. The CDR3 has 15 residues. Here the CDR3 DNA reads TGTGCCAGCAGTGACTCTAGCGGGGGGCCAGATACGCAGTATTTT. This codes for CASSDSSGGPDTQYF.

V is TRBV6-5 and J is TRBJ2-1; TRBD2 agrees at 12 bases. Germline V lookup: CDR1 MNHEY, CDR2 SVGAGI. With V trimmed by 2 bases and J by 7 bases, 6 bases remained unmatched. The CDR3 is 16 amino acids. The CDR3: CASSYALAGGYNEQFF. The CDR3 bases are TGTGCCAGCAGTTACGCGCTAGCGGGGGGGTATAATGAGCAGTTCTTC.

This clonotype was seen only a few times. The chain recombines TRBV29-1 with TRBJ2-1; 7 bases align to TRBD1. The CDR3 spans 13 residues. Germline V gene lookup returns CDR1 SQVTM and CDR2 ANQGSEA. V lost 7 bases, J lost 6 bases, and 9 bases stayed unmatched. Here the CDR3 DNA reads TGCAGCGGGGCAGGGACAGAAGGCAATGAGCAGTTCTTC. Residues: CSGAGTEGNEQFF.

In its sample, this clonotype was seen a few times. Here the CDR3 reads CAGSGPQAEQFF. The CDR3 nucleotides read TGTGCCGGATCCGGGCCCCAGGCCGAGCAGTTCTTC. The chain couples TRBV7-2 to TRBJ2-1; no clear D gene. The ends were cut back, 11 bases at V and 10 bases at J, with 18 bases in the middle. Per germline, CDR1 SGHTA and CDR2 FQGNSA. The CDR3 runs 12 residues.

This sequence joins TRBV7-9 and TRBJ1-4; D remains unclear. V was pared by 2 bases and J by 3 bases, with 10 bases between. The CDR3 spans 15 residues. CDR1 SEHNR and CDR2 FQNEAQ come from the germline V gene (reference sequence). DNA for the CDR3: TGTGCCAGCAGCTTAATCCCCAGTTCTAATGAAAAACTGTTTTTT. Its protein product is CASSLIPSSNEKLFF. Complete variable domain (other parts from reference TRBV7-9 and TRBJ1-4): DTGVSQNPRHKITKRGQNVTFRCDPISEHNRLYWYRQTLGQGPEFLTYFQNEAQLEKSRLLSDRFSAERPKGSFSTLEIQRTEQGDSAMYLCASSLIPSSNEKLFFGSGTQLSVL.

This chain uses TRBV9 with TRBJ2-2, with 8 bases identical to TRBD2. The V gene end was trimmed by 0 bases and the J gene end by 7 bases; junction bases not matched to a gene: 5. Germline V gives CDR1 SGDLS, CDR2 YYNGEE. The CDR3 consists of 15 residues. The CDR3 sequence is CASSVAGGPGGELFF. In DNA form, the CDR3 reads TGTGCCAGCAGCGTAGCGGGGGGGCCGGGCGGGGAGCTGTTTTTT.

This chain connects TRBV5-1 to TRBJ2-5; the D is unclear. CDR1 is SGHRS and CDR2 is YFSETQ in the germline V gene. This CDR3 region has 14 residues. Trimming stripped 0 bases from V and 3 bases from J, with 9 bases between. The CDR3 DNA follows: TGCGCCAGCAGCTTGGGGTGGACCGAAGAGACCCAGTACTTC. Translation: CASSLGWTEETQYF.

This chain connects TRBV6-1 to TRBJ2-2, with no clear D. V was pared by 11 bases and J by 0 bases, with 10 bases between. This CDR3 has 13 residues. Germline V gene sequence: CDR1 MNHNS, CDR2 SASEGT. The CDR3 DNA is TGTGCCCCCGCCCCGTCGAACACCGGGGAGCTGTTTTTT. Encoded protein: CAPAPSNTGELFF.

This clonotype was detected ten times or more. The rearrangement links TRBV5-1 to TRBJ2-5; tentatively, D is TRBD1 (5 bases). The CDR3 totals 15 residues. The germline V and J ends were trimmed by 3 bases and 1 base, with 13 bases remaining between them. CDR1 and CDR2 from the germline V gene are SGHRS and YFSETQ. The CDR3 coding sequence is TGCGCCAGCAGCTCCCAGACGACAGCCCAAGAGACCCAGTACTTC. Amino acid sequence: CASSSQTTAQETQYF.

The table lists this clonotype with a few counts. The V and J genes are TRBV7-2 and TRBJ1-6, with 7 bases lining up with TRBD1. Germline values: CDR1 SGHTA, CDR2 FQGNSA. V trimming: 5 bases; J trimming: 10 bases; junction bases outside the gene matches: 14. The CDR3 has 16 residues. Here the CDR3 DNA reads TGTGCCAGCAGCCTAGAAGAGACAGGGCTGGACTCACCCCTCCACTTT. This gives the protein CASSLEETGLDSPLHF.

The rearrangement joins TRBV27 to TRBJ2-7; no definite D call. The CDR3 loop spans 15 amino acids. In germline, CDR1 is MNHEY, CDR2 SMNVEV (reference sequence). V was trimmed by 6 bases and J by 2 bases, leaving 17 bases between them. The DNA for the CDR3 is TGTGCCAGCAGAACCTCTCTTGCGAAACCCTACGAGCAGTACTTC. This encodes CASRTSLAKPYEQYF.

This clonotype was detected ten times or more. This chain connects TRBV28 to TRBJ2-2; D may be TRBD1 or TRBD2 (6 bases each). In germline, CDR1 is MDHEN, CDR2 SYDVKM. The germline V and J ends were trimmed by 3 bases and 7 bases, with 15 bases remaining between them. CDR3 size: 15 residues. The chain's CDR3 is CASSLTDRGLGELFF. In nucleotides, the CDR3 is TGTGCCAGCAGTTTGACTGACCGGGGGCTCGGGGAGCTGTTTTTT. Based on the CDR3 plus reference TRBV28 and TRBJ2-2, the full variable domain is DVKVTQSSRYLVKRTGEKVFLECVQDMDHENMFWYRQDPGLGLRLIYFSYDVKMKEKGDIPEGYSVSREKKERFSLILESASTNQTSMYLCASSLTDRGLGELFFGEGSRLTVL.

There are many counts of this clonotype. This chain uses TRBV12-3 or TRBV12-4 with TRBJ2-2; 9 bases are shared with TRBD1. This CDR3 has 14 residues. V trimming: 5 bases; J trimming: 4 bases; junction bases outside the gene matches: 2. CDR3 DNA sequence: TGTGCCAGCAGTCTGACAGGGGGCACCGGGGAGCTGTTTTTT. Amino acids: CASSLTGGTGELFF.

The chain recombines TRBV7-2 with TRBJ2-1, with D unclear. The germline CDR1 and CDR2 sequences are SGHTA and FQGNSA. This CDR3 has 14 residues. Trimming pared 1 base from V and 3 bases from J, leaving 7 bases between. CDR3 residues: CASSLVGIYNEQFF. The CDR3 DNA reads TGTGCCAGCAGCTTAGTTGGCATCTACAATGAGCAGTTCTTC.

The chain's CDR3 is CASSLRGGVYNQPQHF. CDR3 in DNA: TGTGCCAGCAGTTTGAGGGGAGGGGTTTACAATCAGCCCCAGCATTTT. This rearrangement joins TRBV12-3 or TRBV12-4 to TRBJ1-5, with D possibly being TRBD1 (5 bases). The CDR3 consists of 16 residues. The ends were cut back, 3 bases at V and 3 bases at J, with 15 bases in the middle.

The chain links TRBV20-1 to TRBJ2-5; TRBD2 agrees at 10 bases. After removal of 0 bases from V and 2 bases from J, the junction contained 12 bases not matched to a gene. CDR3 size: 18 residues. CDR1 is DFQATT, CDR2 SNEGSKA, per germline (reference sequence). The CDR3 DNA reads as TGCAGTGCTAGAGATCTAGGGGAGAGCGGGGGGGAGCAAGAGACCCAGTACTTC. Translation gives CSARDLGESGGEQETQYF.

By its share, this clonotype is medium-sized (0.01 to 0.1%). The chain is built from TRBV19 and TRBJ1-1, with no clear D. The V end lost 6 bases, the J end lost 3 bases, and 14 bases lay between the germline ends. CDR3 length: 14 residues. The germline gives CDR1 LNHDA, CDR2 SQIVND (reference sequence). The CDR3 reads CASRSAGPYTEAFF. CDR3 DNA: TGTGCCAGTAGGAGTGCTGGGCCCTACACTGAAGCTTTCTTT.